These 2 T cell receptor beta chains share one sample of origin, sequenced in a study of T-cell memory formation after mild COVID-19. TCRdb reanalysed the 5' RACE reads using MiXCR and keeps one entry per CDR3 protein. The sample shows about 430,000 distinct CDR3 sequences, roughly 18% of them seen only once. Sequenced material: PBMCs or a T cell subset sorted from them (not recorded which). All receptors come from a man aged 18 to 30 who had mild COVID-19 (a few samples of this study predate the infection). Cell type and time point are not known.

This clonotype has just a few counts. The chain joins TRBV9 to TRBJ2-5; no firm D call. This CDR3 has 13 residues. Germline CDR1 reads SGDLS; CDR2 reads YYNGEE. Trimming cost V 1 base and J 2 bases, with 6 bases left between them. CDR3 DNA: TGTGCCAGCAGCGTAACTCCACAAGAGACCCAGTACTTC. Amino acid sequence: CASSVTPQETQYF.

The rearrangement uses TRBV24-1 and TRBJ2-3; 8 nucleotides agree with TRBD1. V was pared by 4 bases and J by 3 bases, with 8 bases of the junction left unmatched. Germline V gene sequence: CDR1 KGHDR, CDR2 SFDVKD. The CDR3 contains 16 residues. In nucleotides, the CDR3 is TGTGCCACCAGTGACGCCCGGACAGGGATTACAGATACGCAGTATTTT. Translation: CATSDARTGITDTQYF.